One sample yielded the 4 T cell receptor beta chains listed below, sequenced in a study of blood T cell repertoires in COVID-19. This table comes from immunoSEQ multiplex PCR, and its TCRdb copy is limited to in-frame clones, with some not included. The data show approximately 15,000 clones, with around 88% seen just once and 17% held by the top ten. Specimen: peripheral blood. Receptor source: a human donor with active COVID-19. The donor label of this sample is uncertain.

The chain couples TRBV12-3 or TRBV12-4 to TRBJ1-1; no clear D gene. There are 13 residues in the CDR3. V was cut by 2 bases and J by 1 base, with 5 bases left in between. CDR3 nucleotide sequence: TGTGCCAGCAGTTTATCAGAGAACACTGAAGCTTTCTTT. It yields the protein CASSLSENTEAFF.

The rearrangement links TRBV5-1 to TRBJ2-7, with 10 bases identical to TRBD2. This CDR3 is built from 17 residues. The V segment lost 0 bases and the J segment 1 base; nucleotides outside the gene matches: 7. The V gene's germline CDR1 is SGHRS and CDR2 YFSETQ. CDR3 in amino acids: CASSLGASGSRSYEQYF. The CDR3, as DNA: TGCGCCAGCAGCTTGGGGGCTAGCGGGAGTAGGTCCTACGAGCAGTACTTC.

The chain uses TRBV5-6 and TRBJ2-7, with 7 bases fitting TRBD1. Trimming removed 4 bases from V and 2 bases from J; junction bases left unmatched: 12. The CDR3 loop spans 16 amino acids. Germline CDR1 SGHDT, CDR2 YYEEEE. The CDR3 region has the DNA TGTGCCAGCAGCGGAAGACAGGGAGTCGTTACCTACGAGCAGTACTTC. It yields the protein CASSGRQGVVTYEQYF.

This clone came up a few times. Other nucleotide sequences from this sample produce the same CDR3. The CDR3 DNA sequence: TGTGCCTGGAGCTGGGGAGGGGAAGCTTTCTTT. Residues: CAWSWGGEAFF. J is TRBJ1-1 and V is TRBV30; D ambiguous. Germline V lookup: CDR1 GTSNPN, CDR2 SVGIG (reference sequence). The CDR3 has 11 amino acids. Between the trimmed V and J ends, which lost 3 bases and 8 bases, there was a span of 10 bases.